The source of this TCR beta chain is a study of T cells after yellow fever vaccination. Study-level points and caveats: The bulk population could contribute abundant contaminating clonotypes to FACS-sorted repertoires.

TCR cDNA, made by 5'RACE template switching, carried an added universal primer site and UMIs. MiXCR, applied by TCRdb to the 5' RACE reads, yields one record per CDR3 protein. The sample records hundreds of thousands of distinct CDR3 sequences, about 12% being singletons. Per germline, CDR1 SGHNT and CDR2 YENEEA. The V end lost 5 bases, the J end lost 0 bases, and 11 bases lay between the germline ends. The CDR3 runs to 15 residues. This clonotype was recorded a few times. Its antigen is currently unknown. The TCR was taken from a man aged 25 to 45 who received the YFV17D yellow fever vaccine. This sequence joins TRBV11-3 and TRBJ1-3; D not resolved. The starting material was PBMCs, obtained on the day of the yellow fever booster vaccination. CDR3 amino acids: CASSAGRSSGNTIYF. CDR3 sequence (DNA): TGTGCCAGCAGCGCAGGACGGAGCTCTGGAAACACCATATATTTT. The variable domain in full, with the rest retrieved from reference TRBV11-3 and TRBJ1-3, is EAGVVQSPRYKIIEKKQPVAFWCNPISGHNTLYWYLQNLGQGPELLIRYENEEAVDDSQLPKDRFSAERLKGVDSTLKIQPAELGDSAVYLCASSAGRSSGNTIYFGEGSWLTVV.